This TCR beta chain was identified during a study of T cell responses to AZD1222 COVID-19 vaccine. Only in-frame clones appear in the TCRdb table, and some are missing; sequencing was by immunoSEQ multiplex PCR. The sample has 95,000 to 150,000 clones, almost 95% seen once. The CDR3 is 16 amino acids. The ends were cut back, 5 bases at V and 0 bases at J, with 14 bases in the middle. Germline-derived CDR1 and CDR2 are SEHNR and FQNEAQ (reference sequence). This clone was detected only once. The sequence was obtained from an adult in good health. This specimen was peripheral blood, taken on day 0 of AZD1222 vaccination. This chain connects TRBV7-9 to TRBJ1-3; D is uncertain. CDR3 amino acids: CASSPTPNLSGNTIYF. The CDR3 DNA sequence: TGTGCCAGCAGCCCCACCCCGAACCTCTCTGGAAACACCATATATTTT.